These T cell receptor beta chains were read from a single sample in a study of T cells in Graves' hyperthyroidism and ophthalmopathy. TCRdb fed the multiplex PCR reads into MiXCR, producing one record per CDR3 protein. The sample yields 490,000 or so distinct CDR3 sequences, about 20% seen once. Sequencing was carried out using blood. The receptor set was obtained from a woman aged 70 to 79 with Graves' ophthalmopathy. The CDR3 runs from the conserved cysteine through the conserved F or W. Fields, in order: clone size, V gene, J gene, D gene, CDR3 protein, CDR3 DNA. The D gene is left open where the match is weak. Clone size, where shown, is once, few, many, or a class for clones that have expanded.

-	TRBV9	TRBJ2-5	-	CASSVGGSDQETQYF	TGTGCCAGCAGCGTAGGGGGGAGCGATCAAGAGACCCAGTACTTC
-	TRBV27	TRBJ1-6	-	CASSFTNSPLHF	TGTGCCAGCAGTTTCACTAATTCACCCCTCCACTTT
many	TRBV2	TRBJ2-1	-	CASSEARVSKHEQFF	TGTGCCAGCAGTGAAGCGCGTGTCTCCAAGCACGAGCAGTTCTTC
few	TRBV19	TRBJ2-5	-	CASSIKEGRIETQYF	TGTGCCAGTAGTATAAAGGAAGGCCGAATAGAGACCCAGTACTTC
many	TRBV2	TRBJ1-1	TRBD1	CASRRDRATEAFF	TGTGCCAGCAGGCGGGACAGGGCCACTGAAGCTTTCTTT
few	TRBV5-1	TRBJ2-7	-	CASSLDGQPISYEQYF	TGCGCCAGCAGCTTGGACGGACAGCCCATCTCCTACGAGCAGTACTTC
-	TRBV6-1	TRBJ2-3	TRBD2	CASSRGRVTGTQYF	TGTGCCAGCAGCCGCGGGAGGGTCACAGGTACGCAGTATTTT
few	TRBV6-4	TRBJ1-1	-	CASSVKRAGRAFF	TGTGCCAGCAGTGTTAAAAGAGCCGGAAGGGCTTTCTTT
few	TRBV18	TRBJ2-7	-	CASSPNLGSEQYF	TGTGCCAGCTCACCAAACCTAGGAAGTGAGCAGTACTTC
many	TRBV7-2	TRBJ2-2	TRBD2	CASSSAPGLAGNERTGELFF	TGTGCCAGCAGCTCCGCCCCGGGACTAGCGGGAAACGAACGCACCGGGGAGCTGTTTTTT
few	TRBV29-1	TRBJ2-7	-	CSAAGQADYEQYF	TGCAGCGCCGCGGGTCAGGCCGACTACGAGCAGTACTTC
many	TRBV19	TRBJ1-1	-	CASTKQTGNTEAFF	TGTGCCAGTACCAAACAGACAGGGAACACTGAAGCTTTCTTT
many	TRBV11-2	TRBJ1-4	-	CASSLGQANEKLFF	TGTGCCAGCAGCTTAGGACAGGCTAATGAAAAACTGTTTTTT
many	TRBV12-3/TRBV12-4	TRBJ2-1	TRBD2	CASRPTSGDFNEQFF	TGTGCCAGCAGGCCGACTAGCGGGGACTTCAATGAGCAGTTCTTC
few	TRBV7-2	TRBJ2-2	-	CASSLAVGGELFF	TGTGCCAGCAGCTTAGCGGTCGGCGGGGAGCTGTTTTTT
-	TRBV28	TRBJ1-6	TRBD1	CASSLLPGQGYDSPLHF	TGTGCCAGCAGTTTATTGCCGGGACAGGGTTACGATTCACCCCTCCACTTT
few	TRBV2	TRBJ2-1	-	CASSVGGAGSPFF	TGTGCCAGCAGTGTGGGGGGCGCCGGGTCTCCGTTCTTC
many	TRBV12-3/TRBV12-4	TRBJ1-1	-	CASSLGMVGDTEAFF	TGTGCCAGCAGTTTAGGGATGGTTGGTGACACTGAAGCTTTCTTT
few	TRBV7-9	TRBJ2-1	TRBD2	CASSLEPLAGVGEQFF	TGTGCCAGCAGCTTAGAGCCACTAGCGGGAGTGGGGGAGCAGTTCTTC
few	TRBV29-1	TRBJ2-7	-	CSVPPYEQYF	TGCAGCGTTCCCCCCTACGAGCAGTACTTC
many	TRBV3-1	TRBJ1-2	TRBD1	CASMTDRAGYTF	TGTGCCAGCATGACCGACAGGGCTGGCTACACCTTC
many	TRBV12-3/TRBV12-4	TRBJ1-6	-	CASSAGALLHF	TGTGCCAGCAGTGCAGGGGCACTTCTCCACTTT
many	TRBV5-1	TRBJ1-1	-	CASSFNSNTEAFF	TGCGCCAGCAGCTTTAACAGTAACACTGAAGCTTTCTTT
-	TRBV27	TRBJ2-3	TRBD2	CASSLLAGGLWDTQYF	TGTGCCAGCAGTTTACTAGCGGGAGGGCTGTGGGATACGCAGTATTTT
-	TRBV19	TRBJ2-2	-	CASSMDPKGPTGELFF	TGTGCCAGTAGTATGGACCCAAAGGGGCCCACCGGGGAGCTGTTTTTT
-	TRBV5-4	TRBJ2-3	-	CASSRDPGSTQYF	TGTGCCAGCAGCAGGGACCCCGGGAGTACGCAGTATTTT
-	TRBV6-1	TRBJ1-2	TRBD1	CASSVDRGVYGYTF	TGTGCCAGCAGTGTGGACAGGGGCGTCTATGGCTACACCTTC
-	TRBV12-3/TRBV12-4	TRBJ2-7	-	CASGVPYEQYF	TGTGCCAGCGGAGTCCCCTACGAGCAGTACTTC
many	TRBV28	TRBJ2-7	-	CASSFAPINYEQYF	TGTGCCAGCAGTTTCGCGCCAATTAACTACGAGCAGTACTTC
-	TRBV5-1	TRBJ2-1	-	CASSKAAHNEQFF	TGCGCCAGCAGTAAGGCGGCCCACAATGAGCAGTTCTTC
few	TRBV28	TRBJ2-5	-	CASNAPRETQYF	TGTGCCAGCAATGCACCTAGGGAGACCCAGTACTTC
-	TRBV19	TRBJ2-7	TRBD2	CASSIASGRSYEQYF	TGTGCCAGTAGTATAGCTAGCGGGAGATCCTACGAGCAGTACTTC
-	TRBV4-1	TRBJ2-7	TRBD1	CASSQSSDRGIYEQYF	TGCGCCAGCAGCCAAAGTTCGGACAGGGGGATATACGAGCAGTACTTC
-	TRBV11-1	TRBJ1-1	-	CASSEEGAAFF	TGTGCCAGCTCCGAAGAGGGCGCCGCTTTCTTT
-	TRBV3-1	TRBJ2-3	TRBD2	CASSQVRLAGYSTDTQYF	TGTGCCAGCAGCCAAGTTAGGTTAGCGGGGTACAGCACAGATACGCAGTATTTT
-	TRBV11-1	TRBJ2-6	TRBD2	CASSLHGGAFGANVLTF	TGTGCCAGCAGCTTACACGGGGGGGCGTTCGGGGCCAACGTCCTGACTTTC
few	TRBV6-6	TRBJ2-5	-	CASSYSPAPLETQYF	TGTGCCAGCAGTTACTCTCCCGCGCCGCTGGAGACCCAGTACTTC
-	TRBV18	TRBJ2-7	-	CASSLIGGIQGYEQYF	TGTGCCAGCTCACTCATAGGCGGAATACAGGGCTACGAGCAGTACTTC
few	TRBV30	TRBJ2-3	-	CAWSRRWTASDTQYF	TGTGCCTGGAGTCGGCGCTGGACCGCGTCAGATACGCAGTATTTT
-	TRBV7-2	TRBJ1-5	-	CASSRLTGEPQHF	TGTGCCAGCAGCCGTCTGACCGGGGAGCCCCAGCATTTT